Sequencing of this TCR beta chain was carried out in a study of T cell responses to AZD1222 COVID-19 vaccine. This table comes from immunoSEQ multiplex PCR, and its TCRdb copy is limited to in-frame clones, with some not included. The top ten hold over 2.5% of the sample, which has some 120,000 clones, approximately 93% seen once. The V gene lost 5 bases and the J gene lost 6 bases, with 8 bases spanning the gap. This CDR3 comprises 13 residues. Germline V gene sequence: CDR1 MNHEY, CDR2 SMNVEV (reference sequence). This receptor was identified in an adult in good health. The rearrangement joins TRBV27 to TRBJ2-6, with D perhaps given as TRBD1 or TRBD2 (6 bases each). The specimen comprised peripheral blood, sampled on day 0 of AZD1222 vaccination. CDR3 loop: CASSRGAANVLTF. CDR3 DNA: TGTGCCAGCAGTAGGGGGGCGGCCAACGTCCTGACTTTC.